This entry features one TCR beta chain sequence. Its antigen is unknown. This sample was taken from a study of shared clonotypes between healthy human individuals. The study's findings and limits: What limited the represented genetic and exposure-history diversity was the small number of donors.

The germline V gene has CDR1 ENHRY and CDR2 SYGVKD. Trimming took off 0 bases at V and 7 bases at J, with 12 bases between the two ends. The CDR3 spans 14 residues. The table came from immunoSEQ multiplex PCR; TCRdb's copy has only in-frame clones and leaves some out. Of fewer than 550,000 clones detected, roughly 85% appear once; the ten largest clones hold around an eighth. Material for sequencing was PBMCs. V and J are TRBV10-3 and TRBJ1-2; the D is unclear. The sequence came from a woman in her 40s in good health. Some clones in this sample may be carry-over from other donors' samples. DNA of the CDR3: TGTGCCATCAGTGAGTCGCCGACTACAAGTGGCTACACCTTC. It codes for CAISESPTTSGYTF.